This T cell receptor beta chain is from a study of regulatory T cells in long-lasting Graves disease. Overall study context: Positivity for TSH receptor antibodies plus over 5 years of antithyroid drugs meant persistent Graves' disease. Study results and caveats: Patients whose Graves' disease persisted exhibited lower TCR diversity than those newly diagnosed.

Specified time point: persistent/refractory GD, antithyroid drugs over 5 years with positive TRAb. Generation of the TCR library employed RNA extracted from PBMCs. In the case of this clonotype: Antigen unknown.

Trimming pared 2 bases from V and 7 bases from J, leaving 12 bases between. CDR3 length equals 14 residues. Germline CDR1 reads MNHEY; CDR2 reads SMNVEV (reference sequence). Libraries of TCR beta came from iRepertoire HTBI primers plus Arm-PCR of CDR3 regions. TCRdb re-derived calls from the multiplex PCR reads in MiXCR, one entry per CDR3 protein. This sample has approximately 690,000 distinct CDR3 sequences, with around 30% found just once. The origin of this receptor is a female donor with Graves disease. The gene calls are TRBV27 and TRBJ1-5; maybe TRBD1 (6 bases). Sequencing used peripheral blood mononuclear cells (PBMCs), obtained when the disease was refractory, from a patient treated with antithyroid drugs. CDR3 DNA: TGTGCCAGCAGTTTAACAGGGAATATACAGCCCCAGCATTTT. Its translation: CASSLTGNIQPQHF.